This TCR beta chain was identified in a study of shared clonotypes between healthy human individuals. With V trimmed by 6 bases and J by 5 bases, 17 bases remained unmatched. Germline CDR1 MGHRA, CDR2 YSYEKL. This CDR3 is 19 amino acids long. The method was immunoSEQ multiplex PCR; TCRdb's version includes in-frame clones alone and lacks a portion of them. Of 950,000 to 1,300,000 clones listed, approximately 68% are singletons. The source is a man in his late teens or twenties in good health. The J gene is TRBJ2-2, the V gene TRBV4-1, with TRBD2 matching 11 bases. Source material: memory CD4+ T cells sorted from blood. The subset denotes: CD45RA-negative fraction. CDR3 bases: TGCGCCAGCAGACACATAGGGGCGGGACTAGCGGTGGCGACCGGGGAGCTGTTTTTT. This encodes CASRHIGAGLAVATGELFF.